These 26 T cell receptor beta chains share one sample of origin, sequenced in a study of T cell responses to AZD1222 COVID-19 vaccine. Sequencing used immunoSEQ multiplex PCR; TCRdb keeps in-frame clones, though not all of them. This sample has 150,000 or so clones, with over 90% found just once. This material consisted of peripheral blood, taken 28 days after the second AZD1222 dose. The receptors were gathered from an adult who received the AZD1222 COVID-19 vaccine.

The chain recombines TRBV6-5 with TRBJ1-1; tentatively, D is TRBD1 (6 bases). V shed 5 bases and J shed 11 bases, with 24 bases lying between them. CDR1 is MNHEY and CDR2 is SVGAGI in the germline V gene. CDR3 length equals 15 residues. Here the CDR3 reads CASSPEQGGLLRAFF. DNA of the CDR3: TGTGCCAGCAGTCCAGAACAGGGCGGGCTCCTTCGTGCTTTCTTT.

The chain carries TRBV2 and TRBJ1-5; D is possibly TRBD1 (5 bases). In germline, CDR1 is SNHLY, CDR2 FYNNEI. V was clipped by 6 bases and J by 0 bases, with 12 bases between them. This CDR3 has 15 amino acids. The CDR3 sequence: CASSQGAYSNQPQHF. The CDR3 nucleotides read TGTGCCAGCAGCCAAGGGGCGTATAGCAATCAGCCCCAGCATTTT.

The V call is TRBV28, the J call TRBJ1-6; D unclear. Germline V lookup: CDR1 MDHEN, CDR2 SYDVKM. The ends were cut back, 5 bases at V and 8 bases at J, with 7 bases in the middle. The CDR3 contains 12 residues. The CDR3 loop reads CASSGRHSPLHF. The DNA for the CDR3 is TGTGCCAGCAGTGGCCGCCATTCACCCCTCCACTTT. The full variable domain, completed using reference TRBV28 and TRBJ1-6, is DVKVTQSSRYLVKRTGEKVFLECVQDMDHENMFWYRQDPGLGLRLIYFSYDVKMKEKGDIPEGYSVSREKKERFSLILESASTNQTSMYLCASSGRHSPLHFGNGTRLTVT.

The chain has TRBV30 and TRBJ1-2; D is undetermined. There are 17 residues in the CDR3. The germline V and J ends were trimmed by 3 bases and 1 base, with 21 bases remaining between them. CDR1 is GTSNPN and CDR2 is SVGIG in the germline V gene (reference sequence). The CDR3 loop is CAWRPDWAVKGNYGYTF. The CDR3 DNA reads TGTGCCTGGAGGCCAGATTGGGCTGTCAAGGGTAACTATGGCTACACCTTC. Looking up the rest from reference TRBV30 and TRBJ1-2 gives the full variable domain: SQTIHQWPATLVQPVGSPLSLECTVEGTSNPNLYWYRQAAGRGLQLLFYSVGIGQISSEVPQNLSASRPQDRQFILSSKKLLLSDSGFYLCAWRPDWAVKGNYGYTFGSGTRLTVV.

This clone was seen only a few times. The chain joins TRBV7-6 to TRBJ2-1, with a possible D match to TRBD2 (5 bases). V was clipped by 1 base and J by 2 bases, with 9 bases between them. Looked up from germline, CDR1 is SGHVS and CDR2 is FNYEAQ. CDR3 length: 15 residues. CDR3 sequence: CASSLGGLPYNEQFF. In DNA, the CDR3 is TGTGCCAGCAGCTTAGGAGGGCTCCCCTACAATGAGCAGTTCTTC.

This chain connects TRBV21-1 to TRBJ1-3. TRBV21-1 is designated a pseudogene. The CDR3 has 14 residues. Here the CDR3 reads CATHRGSGRNTIYF. Here the CDR3 DNA reads TGTGCCACCCACCGGGGGAGCGGGAGAAACACCATATATTTT.

The chain links TRBV5-6 to TRBJ2-3, with 8 bases lining up with TRBD1. The CDR3 is 16 residues long. Germline V gene data show CDR1 as SGHDT and CDR2 as YYEEEE. Germline trimming cut 4 bases from V and 3 bases from J; bases unmatched to any gene: 10. This CDR3 reads CASSRWTGRRTDTQYF. Here the CDR3 DNA reads TGTGCCAGCAGCAGATGGACAGGGCGGAGAACAGATACGCAGTATTTT.

The J gene is TRBJ1-2, the V gene TRBV30; D gene uncertain. CDR3 length: 14 amino acids. In germline, CDR1 is GTSNPN, CDR2 SVGIG (reference sequence). V lost 8 bases to trimming and J lost 2 bases, with 18 bases between them. The CDR3 here is CATIYSRTNYGYTF. The CDR3 DNA reads TGTGCCACTATCTACTCCAGAACCAACTATGGCTACACCTTC.

For this clone: The junction departs from germline at one end; a sequencing error may be responsible. This sequence joins TRBV3-1 (or the pseudogene TRBV3-2) and TRBJ2-3; D is possibly TRBD2 (5 bases). The germline V gene has CDR1 LGHDT and CDR2 YNNKEL (reference sequence). The CDR3 covers 13 residues. The CDR3 here is CASSQDMLRALHF. CDR3 coding DNA: TGTGCCAGCAGCCAAGATATGTTGAGGGCTCTCCATTTT.

The chain joins TRBV20-1 to TRBJ2-7; D is possibly TRBD2 (5 bases). The CDR3 has 12 residues. Per germline, CDR1 DFQATT and CDR2 SNEGSKA (reference sequence). The ends were cut back, 3 bases at V and 3 bases at J, with 9 bases in the middle. CDR3 region: CSASPAVYEQYF. The CDR3 region has the DNA TGCAGTGCTAGTCCAGCGGTCTACGAGCAGTACTTC.

J is TRBJ1-1 and V is TRBV18, with a tentative D call TRBD1 (5 bases). The germline V gene encodes CDR1 KGHSH and CDR2 LQKENI. The V end lost 5 bases, the J end lost 1 base, and 8 bases lay between the germline ends. CDR3 size: 13 residues. The CDR3 DNA reads as TGTGCCAGCTCATATACAGGGAACACTGAAGCTTTCTTT. Its translation: CASSYTGNTEAFF. Variable domain in full (rest from reference TRBV18 and TRBJ1-1): NAGVMQNPRHLVRRRGQEARLRCSPMKGHSHVYWYRQLPEEGLKFMVYLQKENIIDESGMPKERFSAEFPKEGPSILRIQQVVRGDSAAYFCASSYTGNTEAFFGQGTRLTVV.

The rearrangement links TRBV7-2 to TRBJ1-2, with no clear D. The length of the CDR3 is 14 residues. Germline CDR1 SGHTA, CDR2 FQGNSA. Trimming cost V 0 bases and J 0 bases, with 5 bases left between them. In DNA, the CDR3 is TGTGCCAGCAGCTTAGCTCCAGCTAACTATGGCTACACCTTC. It yields the protein CASSLAPANYGYTF.

This chain connects TRBV19 to TRBJ1-5; 7 nucleotides line up with TRBD1. The CDR3 is 14 residues long. Germline assignment: CDR1 LNHDA and CDR2 SQIVND (reference sequence). The J segment lost 6 bases and the V segment lost 5 bases, leaving 7 bases of the junction unmatched. DNA of the CDR3: TGTGCCAGTAGTCGGGCAGGGGGTGTTCAGCCCCAGCATTTT. As protein: CASSRAGGVQPQHF.

This chain links TRBV5-6 with TRBJ1-4, with TRBD1 matching over 7 bases. Germline CDR1 reads SGHDT; CDR2 reads YYEEEE. This CDR3 region has 14 residues. Germline trimming cut 5 bases from V and 6 bases from J; bases unmatched to any gene: 7. The CDR3 region has the DNA TGTGCCAGCAGACCTAGGGGGCGCGATGAAAAACTGTTTTTT. This codes for CASRPRGRDEKLFF.

The chain recombines TRBV6-4 with TRBJ1-2; D gene unclear. Germline V gene data show CDR1 as MRHNA and CDR2 as SNTAGT. V was trimmed by 6 bases and J by 8 bases, leaving 19 bases between them. This CDR3 region has 14 residues. In DNA form, the CDR3 reads TGTGCCAGCAGCGAAACGGACCGAGCGGGGGGCTACACCTTC. Residues: CASSETDRAGGYTF.

The chain combines TRBV19 with TRBJ1-2; D uncertain. V lost 4 bases to trimming and J lost 8 bases, with 14 bases between them. Looked up from germline, CDR1 is LNHDA and CDR2 is SQIVND (reference sequence). The CDR3 length is 13 residues. CDR3 nucleotides: TGTGCCAGTAGTACCCCGGACCGAATCGGCTACACCTTC. This encodes CASSTPDRIGYTF.

This chain connects TRBV27 to TRBJ1-1; no reliable D call. The CDR3 has 16 amino acids. V lost 7 bases and J 0 bases, leaving 18 bases between the germline ends. Germline V CDR1 and CDR2: MNHEY, SMNVEV (reference sequence). The CDR3 DNA sequence: TGTGCCAGCACCATGACGGGGTTAGCAATGAACACTGAAGCTTTCTTT. Its translation: CASTMTGLAMNTEAFF.

The genes are TRBV15 and TRBJ2-5; D call uncertain. Per germline, CDR1 LNHNV and CDR2 YYDKDF (reference sequence). The V gene lost 0 bases and the J gene lost 5 bases, with 7 bases spanning the gap. The CDR3 is 13 amino acids. In DNA, the CDR3 is TGTGCCACCAGCAGAGATAGTTTCGAGACCCAGTACTTC. Encoded protein: CATSRDSFETQYF. Variable domain in full (rest from reference TRBV15 and TRBJ2-5): DAMVIQNPRYQVTQFGKPVTLSCSQTLNHNVMYWYQQKSSQAPKLLFHYYDKDFNNEADTPDNFQSRRPNTSFCFLDIRSPGLGDTAMYLCATSRDSFETQYFGPGTRLLVL.

J is TRBJ1-6 and V is TRBV14; 9 nucleotides line up with TRBD1. J was trimmed by 6 bases and V by 8 bases; bases with no gene match: 8. Per germline, CDR1 SGHDN and CDR2 FVKESK. This CDR3 region has 15 residues. CDR3 residues: CASGEEGQGNSPLHF. CDR3 in DNA: TGTGCCAGCGGGGAGGAGGGACAGGGTAATTCACCCCTCCACTTT. The entire variable domain, with the rest obtained from reference TRBV14 and TRBJ1-6, is as follows: EAGVTQFPSHSVIEKGQTVTLRCDPISGHDNLYWYRRVMGKEIKFLLHFVKESKQDESGMPNNRFLAERTGGTYSTLKVQPAELEDSGVYFCASGEEGQGNSPLHFGNGTRLTVT.

This rearrangement joins TRBV9 to TRBJ2-1; 11 bases agree with TRBD2. This CDR3 has 17 amino acids. V dropped 4 bases and J dropped 4; count of bases not matched to a gene: 10. Germline V gene data show CDR1 as SGDLS and CDR2 as YYNGEE. The CDR3 DNA reads TGTGCCAGCAGCTCTCAAACCGGGACTAGCGGTTACAATGAGCAGTTCTTC. The encoded protein is CASSSQTGTSGYNEQFF.

This clone was observed a few times. The chain employs TRBV4-2 and TRBJ1-5, with D possibly being TRBD1 (6 bases). The CDR3 covers 15 residues. Trimming removed 5 bases from V and 0 bases from J, with 11 bases in between. Germline assignment: CDR1 LGHNA and CDR2 YNFKEQ. The chain's CDR3 is CASSARQDSNQPQHF. Written as DNA, the CDR3 is TGTGCCAGCAGCGCCCGACAGGATAGCAATCAGCCCCAGCATTTT.

V and J are TRBV6-5 and TRBJ2-7; 7 bases fit TRBD1. V trimming: 4 bases; J trimming: 6 bases; junction bases outside the gene matches: 6. The CDR3 extends over 13 amino acids. The germline V gene has CDR1 MNHEY and CDR2 SVGAGI. The CDR3 DNA sequence: TGTGCCAGCAGTTTGACAGGGAGTGGCGAGCAGTACTTC. This sequence encodes CASSLTGSGEQYF.

This chain connects TRBV6-2 or TRBV6-3 to TRBJ1-5; D is possibly TRBD1 (6 bases). V was shortened by 4 bases and J by 1 base, with 11 bases between the two germline ends. Germline CDR1 is MNHEY and CDR2 is SVGEGT. This CDR3 has 15 residues. For the CDR3, the DNA is TGTGCCAGCAGTTCTCGGGGGCACAGCAATCAGCCCCAGCATTTT. Translation gives CASSSRGHSNQPQHF.

The chain uses TRBV6-4 and TRBJ1-2, with D possibly TRBD1 on 6 matching bases. Between the trimmed V and J ends, which lost 3 bases and 1 base, there was a span of 9 bases. This CDR3 spans 14 amino acids. Germline V CDR1 and CDR2: MRHNA, SNTAGT. DNA of the CDR3: TGTGCCAGCAGTGAGGGGGCGAATAACTATGGCTACACCTTC. Its translation: CASSEGANNYGYTF.

The chain combines TRBV2 with TRBJ1-6; no firm D call. The CDR3 is 15 residues long. V was shortened by 8 bases and J by 7 bases, with 18 bases between the two germline ends. Per the germline V gene, CDR1 is SNHLY and CDR2 is FYNNEI. CDR3 sequence (DNA): TGTGCCAGCTATGGACCCCTGGAGGCGAATTCACCCCTCCACTTT. It specifies CASYGPLEANSPLHF. Full variable domain (remainder filled in from reference TRBV2 and TRBJ1-6): EPEVTQTPSHQVTQMGQEVILRCVPISNHLYFYWYRQILGQKVEFLVSFYNNEISEKSEIFDDQFSVERPDGSNFTLKIRSTKLEDSAMYFCASYGPLEANSPLHFGNGTRLTVT.

CDR3 loop: CASSVAPAGEANTEAFF. The CDR3 bases are TGTGCCAGCAGCGTAGCCCCGGCAGGGGAGGCTAACACTGAAGCTTTCTTT. The rearrangement joins TRBV9 to TRBJ1-1; a possible D gene is TRBD1 (6 bases). CDR3 length: 17 amino acids. V lost 0 bases to trimming and J lost 2 bases, with 17 bases between them. CDR1 is SGDLS and CDR2 is YYNGEE in the germline V gene.